Presented here are 27 T cell receptor beta chains from one specimen sequenced in a study of blood T cell repertoires in COVID-19. Some clones are missing from TCRdb's copy, which holds only in-frame ones; the method was immunoSEQ multiplex PCR. This table holds fewer than 200,000 clones, about 85% found once. The sequenced sample was peripheral blood. Source of these receptors: a man in his fifties or sixties with active or convalescent COVID-19.

The chain has TRBV5-6 and TRBJ2-5; D may be TRBD2 (6 bases). V was shortened by 0 bases and J by 0 bases, with 12 bases between the two germline ends. The CDR3 is 16 amino acids. Germline assignment: CDR1 SGHDT and CDR2 YYEEEE. This chain's CDR3 is CASSLDGGTYQETQYF. In nucleotides, the CDR3 is TGTGCCAGCAGCTTGGATGGGGGGACCTACCAAGAGACCCAGTACTTC.

V usage is TRBV19 and J usage is TRBJ2-2, with 7 positions matching TRBD1. The CDR3 totals 14 residues. With V trimmed by 4 bases and J by 5 bases, 4 bases remained unmatched. CDR1 LNHDA and CDR2 SQIVND come from the germline V gene (reference sequence). Written as DNA, the CDR3 is TGTGCCAGTAGTACGGGACAGATAACCGGGGAGCTGTTTTTT. Amino acid sequence: CASSTGQITGELFF.

CDR3 loop: CASSATPQINEQFF. For the CDR3, the DNA is TGTGCCAGCAGCGCAACACCCCAGATTAATGAGCAGTTCTTC. The J gene is TRBJ2-1, the V gene TRBV9; D call uncertain. Trimming shortened V by 3 bases and J by 7 bases, and 14 bases separated the two germline ends. Germline lookup yields CDR1 SGDLS and CDR2 YYNGEE. The length of the CDR3 is 14 residues.

The rearrangement links TRBV14 to TRBJ1-2, with D unclear. This CDR3 has 14 amino acids. Germline V lookup: CDR1 SGHDN, CDR2 FVKESK. V was shortened by 3 bases and J by 8 bases, with 16 bases between the two germline ends. This CDR3 is CASSHLQSPRGYTF. In DNA form, the CDR3 reads TGTGCCAGCAGCCACTTGCAGTCCCCGAGGGGCTACACCTTC. The full variable domain, completed using reference TRBV14 and TRBJ1-2, is EAGVTQFPSHSVIEKGQTVTLRCDPISGHDNLYWYRRVMGKEIKFLLHFVKESKQDESGMPNNRFLAERTGGTYSTLKVQPAELEDSGVYFCASSHLQSPRGYTFGSGTRLTVV.

This chain joins TRBV30 and TRBJ1-2; D unclear. The CDR3 is 13 residues long. Germline V CDR1 and CDR2: GTSNPN, SVGIG (reference sequence). The V end was cut by 4 bases, the J end by 4 bases, with 13 bases between. The CDR3 DNA reads TGTGCCTGGACCCGGGATCGATTCTATGGCTACACCTTC. Amino acids: CAWTRDRFYGYTF.

V usage is TRBV21-1 and J usage is TRBJ1-1. TRBV21-1 is shown as a pseudogene. This CDR3 is built from 16 residues. This chain's CDR3 is CASSKDSRQKNTEAFF. In nucleotides, the CDR3 is TGTGCCAGCAGCAAAGACTCGCGGCAGAAGAACACTGAAGCTTTCTTT.

The V and J genes are TRBV24-1 and TRBJ2-3; D gene ambiguous. Trimming took 4 bases from V and 1 from J, leaving 8 bases between them. This CDR3 contains 14 residues. The germline gives CDR1 KGHDR, CDR2 SFDVKD. In DNA form, the CDR3 reads TGTGCCACCAGTGAAACTACACGCACAGATACGCAGTATTTT. It yields the protein CATSETTRTDTQYF.

J is TRBJ2-7 and V is TRBV5-1, with 15 nucleotides matching TRBD2. CDR3 length: 18 residues. The germline V gene has CDR1 SGHRS and CDR2 YFSETQ. Trimming removed 0 bases from V and 6 bases from J; junction bases left unmatched: 10. The CDR3 DNA reads TGCGCCAGCAGCTTGGGAGGACTAGCGGGGGGGCACAGCTCCGAGCAGTACTTC. It encodes CASSLGGLAGGHSSEQYF.

This rearrangement joins TRBV5-1 to TRBJ1-2; perhaps TRBD1 as D (5 bases). The V end was cut by 0 bases, the J end by 8 bases, with 14 bases between. The length of the CDR3 is 14 residues. CDR1 SGHRS and CDR2 YFSETQ come from the germline V gene. Here the CDR3 DNA reads TGCGCCAGCAGCTTGGAGGGGCAGGGTCTAGGCTACACCTTC. Translated: CASSLEGQGLGYTF.

The chain links TRBV6-6 to TRBJ2-1, with 10 positions matching TRBD2. The CDR3 spans 14 residues. From germline, CDR1 is MNHNY and CDR2 SVGAGI (reference sequence). The junction had 6 bases not matched to a gene; V was cut back by 6 bases and J by 7 bases. CDR3 sequence: CASSPGLARNEQFF. Written as DNA, the CDR3 is TGTGCCAGCAGCCCGGGACTAGCGAGGAATGAGCAGTTCTTC.

J is TRBJ1-2 and V is TRBV2, with D possibly being TRBD1 (5 bases). Trimming took off 10 bases at V and 0 bases at J, with 15 bases between the two ends. The CDR3 has 14 amino acids. From germline, CDR1 is SNHLY and CDR2 FYNNEI. This chain's CDR3 is CAKGTGGPNYGYTF. For the CDR3, the DNA is TGTGCCAAGGGGACCGGGGGACCTAACTATGGCTACACCTTC.

The chain carries TRBV28 and TRBJ1-3; D might be TRBD1 (5 bases). CDR1 is MDHEN and CDR2 is SYDVKM in the germline V gene. The CDR3 sequence is 14 residues long. Trimming pared 7 bases from V and 0 bases from J, leaving 10 bases between. The CDR3 region has the DNA TGTGCCAGCAAATGGGGCCACTCTGGAAACACCATATATTTT. Protein sequence: CASKWGHSGNTIYF.

DNA of the CDR3: TGTGCCAGCAGCCACAGGGAGACCCAGTACTTC. Its protein is CASSHRETQYF. The V call is TRBV3-1 (or the pseudogene TRBV3-2), the J call TRBJ2-5; D gene uncertain. Germline-derived CDR1 and CDR2 are LGHDT and YNNKEL (reference sequence). This CDR3 has 11 amino acids. Trimming shortened V by 3 bases and J by 5 bases, and 4 bases separated the two germline ends.

The chain has TRBV12-3 or TRBV12-4 and TRBJ1-2, with no clear D. V was shortened by 2 bases and J by 8 bases, with 12 bases between the two germline ends. The CDR3 has 13 residues. The DNA of the CDR3 is TGTGCCAGCAGTTTATCCGGGTTTGCGGGCTACACCTTC. It specifies CASSLSGFAGYTF.

This clone was seen only once. This chain's CDR3 is CASSRDRVQWEQFF. The DNA of the CDR3 is TGTGCCAGCAGCCGGGACAGGGTACAATGGGAGCAGTTCTTC. This chain uses TRBV6-5 with TRBJ2-1; 9 positions match TRBD1. The CDR3 loop spans 14 amino acids. With V trimmed by 6 bases and J by 10 bases, 10 bases remained unmatched. Germline V gene sequence: CDR1 MNHEY, CDR2 SVGAGI.

The V gene is TRBV19, the J gene TRBJ2-7; 7 nucleotides line up with TRBD2. Germline V gives CDR1 LNHDA, CDR2 SQIVND (reference sequence). Trimming at V came to 5 bases and at J to 2 bases, leaving 3 bases not matched to a gene. This CDR3 region has 13 residues. CDR3 residues: CASSPRGAYEQYF. CDR3 coding DNA: TGTGCCAGTAGTCCCCGGGGGGCCTACGAGCAGTACTTC.

The genes are TRBV2 and TRBJ2-7; 8 bases are a match to TRBD1. J lost 6 bases, V lost 8 bases, and 9 bases had no gene match. The V gene's germline CDR1 is SNHLY and CDR2 FYNNEI. The CDR3 length is 13 residues. The CDR3 protein is CASGDRSVGEQYF. CDR3 coding DNA: TGTGCCAGCGGGGACAGGAGCGTAGGCGAGCAGTACTTC.

The genes are TRBV7-2 and TRBJ1-4, with D perhaps TRBD1 (5 bases). Germline V gene lookup returns CDR1 SGHTA and CDR2 FQGNSA. Between the trimmed V and J ends, which lost 2 bases and 0 bases, there was a span of 16 bases. The CDR3 sequence is 18 residues long. The CDR3 DNA sequence: TGTGCCAGCAGCTTAAATCGCCAGGGTACAACAACTAATGAAAAACTGTTTTTT. Its protein is CASSLNRQGTTTNEKLFF. The variable domain in full, with the rest retrieved from reference TRBV7-2 and TRBJ1-4, is GAGVSQSPSNKVTEKGKDVELRCDPISGHTALYWYRQSLGQGLEFLIYFQGNSAPDKSGLPSDRFSAERTGGSVSTLTIQRTQQEDSAVYLCASSLNRQGTTTNEKLFFGSGTQLSVL.

This chain links TRBV6-5 with TRBJ1-2, with a possible D match to TRBD1 (5 bases). Germline lookup yields CDR1 MNHEY and CDR2 SVGAGI. The CDR3 loop spans 16 amino acids. With 0 bases removed from V and 1 base from J, the gap between germline ends came to 12 bases. This CDR3 is CASSYSTGGINYGYTF. The CDR3 DNA is TGTGCCAGCAGTTACTCGACCGGGGGGATTAACTATGGCTACACCTTC.

The sample holds one count of this clone. The chain couples TRBV19 to TRBJ2-1; no firm D call. The CDR3 consists of 14 residues. Germline CDR1 reads LNHDA; CDR2 reads SQIVND (reference sequence). V dropped 1 base and J dropped 3 bases, with 7 bases sitting between them. The CDR3 nucleotides read TGTGCCAGTAGTATAGTGGCAAACTACAATGAGCAGTTCTTC. Its protein product is CASSIVANYNEQFF.

The genes are TRBV27 and TRBJ1-3, with 7 bases aligning to TRBD1. The CDR3 consists of 14 residues. Per germline, CDR1 MNHEY and CDR2 SMNVEV (reference sequence). V dropped 6 bases and J dropped 1; count of bases not matched to a gene: 3. The CDR3: CASSLQGSGNTIYF. The CDR3 nucleotides read TGTGCCAGCAGCCTACAGGGGTCTGGAAACACCATATATTTT.

This rearrangement joins TRBV6-5 to TRBJ2-3; D perhaps matches TRBD2 (5 bases). This CDR3 comprises 13 residues. Germline CDR1 and CDR2: MNHEY and SVGAGI. Between the trimmed V and J ends, which lost 8 bases and 2 bases, there was a span of 11 bases. This chain's CDR3 is CASVDSFTDTQYF. In nucleotides, the CDR3 is TGTGCCAGCGTGGACTCATTCACAGATACGCAGTATTTT.

V usage is TRBV2 and J usage is TRBJ2-5; the match to TRBD1 covers 8 bases. The CDR3 has 13 residues. V was clipped by 4 bases and J by 2 bases; unmatched bases: 0. From germline, CDR1 is SNHLY and CDR2 FYNNEI. CDR3 sequence: CASSGDRQETQYF. The CDR3, as DNA: TGTGCCAGCAGTGGGGACAGGCAAGAGACCCAGTACTTC.

This sequence joins TRBV3-1 (or the pseudogene TRBV3-2) and TRBJ2-1; TRBD2 aligns across 9 bases. The germline gives CDR1 LGHDT, CDR2 YNNKEL (reference sequence). The CDR3 contains 15 residues. V lost 1 base and J lost 6; bases outside the gene matches: 4. This CDR3 reads CASSQGSGGPNEQFF. The CDR3 DNA sequence: TGTGCCAGCAGCCAAGGGAGCGGGGGGCCCAATGAGCAGTTCTTC.

The chain carries TRBV12-3 or TRBV12-4 and TRBJ1-2, with 8 bases matching TRBD1. V shed 3 bases, J shed 6 bases, and the junction held 3 bases outside the gene matches. The CDR3 loop spans 13 amino acids. CDR3 DNA sequence: TGTGCCAGCAGTTTCTGGACAGGGAATGGCTACACCTTC. This sequence encodes CASSFWTGNGYTF.

This sequence joins TRBV3-1 (or the pseudogene TRBV3-2) and TRBJ1-1; perhaps TRBD1 as D (5 bases). CDR1 is LGHDT and CDR2 is YNNKEL in the germline V gene (reference sequence). CDR3 length: 14 amino acids. The V and J ends lost 3 bases and 5 bases respectively, with 13 bases between them. This CDR3 is CASSQARGVTEAFF. CDR3 sequence (DNA): TGTGCCAGCAGCCAGGCCCGGGGGGTGACTGAAGCTTTCTTT.

This chain connects TRBV7-9 to TRBJ2-7; the match to TRBD1 covers 8 bases. CDR1 and CDR2 (germline): SEHNR, FQNEAQ (reference sequence). Trimming removed 4 bases from V and 2 bases from J; junction bases left unmatched: 4. The CDR3 sequence is 14 residues long. CDR3 DNA: TGTGCCAGCAGCTCGGACAGGGTACCCTACGAGCAGTACTTC. Translated: CASSSDRVPYEQYF.